The clone carrying this T cell receptor beta chain came up many times. As yet, its antigen is unknown. TCRdb re-analysed the reads in MiXCR, keeping a single row per CDR3 protein. The sample has 450,000 to 550,000 distinct CDR3 sequences, approximately 15% seen once. This sample was taken from a study of T cell repertoires in cytomegalovirus infection. The study, taken as a whole, reports: HLA-C-restricted, CMV-specific TCR beta clonotypes were dominant ex vivo.

This CDR3 is 19 amino acids long. J was trimmed by 0 bases and V by 4 bases; bases with no gene match: 10. Germline loops: CDR1 SGHTA, CDR2 FQGTGA. The sequence derives from a human donor in good health (CMV status not recorded). Some clones in this sample may be carry-over from other donors' samples. Material: CD8+ T cells from PBMCs. This rearrangement joins TRBV7-3 to TRBJ2-1; TRBD2 matches 12 bases. CDR3: CASSSQTSGSPSSYNEQFF. As DNA, the CDR3 is TGTGCCAGCAGCTCGCAGACTAGCGGGAGCCCAAGCTCCTACAATGAGCAGTTCTTC. The variable domain in full, completed from reference TRBV7-3 and TRBJ2-1, reads GAGVSQTPSNKVTEKGKYVELRCDPISGHTALYWYRQSLGQGPEFLIYFQGTGAADDSGLPNDRFFAVRPEGSVSTLKIQRTERGDSAVYLCASSSQTSGSPSSYNEQFFGPGTRLTVL.